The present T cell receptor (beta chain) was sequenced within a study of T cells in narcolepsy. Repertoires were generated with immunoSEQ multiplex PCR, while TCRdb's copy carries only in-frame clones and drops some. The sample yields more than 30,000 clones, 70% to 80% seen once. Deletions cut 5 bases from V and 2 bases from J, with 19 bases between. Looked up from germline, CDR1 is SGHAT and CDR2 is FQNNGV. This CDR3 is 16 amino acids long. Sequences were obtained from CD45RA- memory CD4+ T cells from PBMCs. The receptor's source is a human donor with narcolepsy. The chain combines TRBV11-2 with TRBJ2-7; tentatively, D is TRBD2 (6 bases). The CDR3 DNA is TGTGCCAGCAGCGGAGGGACCTGGGGGTCCACCTACGAGCAGTACTTC. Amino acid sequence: CASSGGTWGSTYEQYF.